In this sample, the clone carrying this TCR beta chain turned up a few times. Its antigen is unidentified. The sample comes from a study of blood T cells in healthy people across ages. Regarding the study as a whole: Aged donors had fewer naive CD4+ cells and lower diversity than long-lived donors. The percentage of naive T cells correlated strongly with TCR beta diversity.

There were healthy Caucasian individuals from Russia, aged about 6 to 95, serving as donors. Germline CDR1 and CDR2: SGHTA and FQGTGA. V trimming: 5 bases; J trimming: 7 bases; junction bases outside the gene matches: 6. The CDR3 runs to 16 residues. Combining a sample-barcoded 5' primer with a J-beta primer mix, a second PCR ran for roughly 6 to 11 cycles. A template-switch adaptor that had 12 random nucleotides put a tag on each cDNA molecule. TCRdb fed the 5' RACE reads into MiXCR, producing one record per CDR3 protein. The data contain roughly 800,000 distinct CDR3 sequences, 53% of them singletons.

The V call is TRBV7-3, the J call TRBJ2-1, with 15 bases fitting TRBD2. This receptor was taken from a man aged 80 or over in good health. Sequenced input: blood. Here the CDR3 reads CASSPQGLAGGNEQFF. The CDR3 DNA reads TGTGCCAGCAGCCCACAGGGACTAGCGGGGGGAAATGAGCAGTTCTTC.